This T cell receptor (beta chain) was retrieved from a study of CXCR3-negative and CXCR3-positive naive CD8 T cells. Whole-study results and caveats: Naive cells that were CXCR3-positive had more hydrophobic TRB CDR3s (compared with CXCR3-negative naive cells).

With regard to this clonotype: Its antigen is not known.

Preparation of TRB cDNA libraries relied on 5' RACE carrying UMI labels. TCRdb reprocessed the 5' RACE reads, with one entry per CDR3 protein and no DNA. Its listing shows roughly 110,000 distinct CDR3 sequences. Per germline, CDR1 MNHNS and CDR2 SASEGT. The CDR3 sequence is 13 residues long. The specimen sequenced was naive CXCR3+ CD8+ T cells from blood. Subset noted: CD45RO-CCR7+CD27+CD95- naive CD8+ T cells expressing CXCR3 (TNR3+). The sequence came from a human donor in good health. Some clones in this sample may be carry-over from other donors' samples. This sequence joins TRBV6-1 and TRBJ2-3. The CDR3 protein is CASSEFQTDTQYF.